This TCR beta chain was retrieved from a study of identical twins. TCRdb recomputed calls from the 5' RACE reads with MiXCR, one row per CDR3 protein. This table has about 690,000 distinct CDR3 sequences, around 21% appearing once. Germline V lookup: CDR1 SGHTA, CDR2 FQGTGA. V gave up 3 bases and J gave up 4 bases, with 8 bases separating them. This CDR3 contains 13 residues. This sample was also put to use in a study of T cells expressing NK-cell markers. That source reports: Beta-chain profiling covered CD3+CD56+NKG2C+, CD3+CD56+NKG2C- and CD3+CD56-NKG2C+ sorted subsets. Sequenced donors, eight in total, included seven who were HCMV-seropositive and one who was seronegative. A few of the donors also had these clonotypes leading their CD3+CD56-NKG2C+ fraction.

V is TRBV7-3 and J is TRBJ2-3; D remains unclear. The specimen sequenced was PBMCs. The source is a woman aged 18-29 years in good health. This CDR3 is CASSFVAADTQYF. The CDR3 nucleotides read TGTGCCAGCAGCTTCGTAGCCGCAGATACGCAGTATTTT.